This entry describes one T cell receptor beta chain. Its antigen remains unidentified. The donors were healthy bone marrow donors. The PCR employed 60 Vbeta primers together with 13 Jbeta primers. The table came from immunoSEQ multiplex PCR; TCRdb's copy has only in-frame clones and leaves some out. This table has around 140,000 clones, just under 80% appearing once. This specimen belongs to a study of cytomegalovirus exposure and HLA in healthy donors. General study points: In a later analysis, TCR beta V- and J-gene trimming was associated with a missense DCLRE1C variant. Later analysis found that TCR beta chains associated with HLA were more clonally expanded than other, equally common chains. CMV serostatus was the only immune exposure information that was available.

Trimming cost V 1 base and J 0 bases, with 10 bases left between them. Germline V CDR1 and CDR2: LNHNV, YYDKDF (reference sequence). The CDR3 length is 16 residues. Input material: PBMCs. The sequence came from a woman aged 18-29 years in good health and CMV-seronegative. This chain connects TRBV15 to TRBJ1-5, with a possible D match to TRBD1 (5 bases). In nucleotides, the CDR3 is TGTGCCACCAGCAGAGGAGGACATTATAGCAATCAGCCCCAGCATTTT. Protein sequence: CATSRGGHYSNQPQHF.